The source of this T cell receptor beta chain is a study of T cell responses to AZD1222 COVID-19 vaccine. Germline CDR1 KGHDR, CDR2 SFDVKD. The length of the CDR3 is 14 residues. V gave up 5 bases and J gave up 0 bases, with 9 bases separating them. Pooled in the analysis were second doses at about 4 or about 12 weeks. The study, taken as a whole, reports: When two AZD1222 doses had been given, Spike-specific TCR breadth and depth rose.

This clone was seen only once. Its matching antigen is unknown. Assay: immunoSEQ multiplex PCR; the TCRdb copy retains only in-frame clones and omits some. Of approximately 30,000 clones in the sample, around 92% were seen once. The material sequenced was peripheral blood, taken 28 days after the second AZD1222 dose. The sequence derives from an adult who received the AZD1222 COVID-19 vaccine. This rearrangement joins TRBV24-1 to TRBJ2-5; no definite D call. This chain's CDR3 is CATSGSPYQETQYF. The DNA of the CDR3 is TGTGCCACCAGTGGAAGCCCTTACCAAGAGACCCAGTACTTC.